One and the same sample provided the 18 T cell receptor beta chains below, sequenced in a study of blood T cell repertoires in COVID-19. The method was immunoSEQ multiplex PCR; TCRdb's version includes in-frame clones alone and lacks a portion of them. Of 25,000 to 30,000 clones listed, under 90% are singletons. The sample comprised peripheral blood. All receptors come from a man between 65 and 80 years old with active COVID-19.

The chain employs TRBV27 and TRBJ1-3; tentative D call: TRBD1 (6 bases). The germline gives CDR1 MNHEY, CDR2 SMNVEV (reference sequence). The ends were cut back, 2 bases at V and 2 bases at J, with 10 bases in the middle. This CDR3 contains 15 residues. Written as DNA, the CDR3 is TGTGCCAGCAGTTTACAGGGGTCGGCTGGAAACACCATATATTTT. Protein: CASSLQGSAGNTIYF.

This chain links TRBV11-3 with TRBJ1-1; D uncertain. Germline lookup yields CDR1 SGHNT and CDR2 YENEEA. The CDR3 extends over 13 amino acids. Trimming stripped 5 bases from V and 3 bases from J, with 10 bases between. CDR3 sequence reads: CASSPRFDTEAFF. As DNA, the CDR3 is TGTGCCAGCAGCCCTCGGTTTGACACTGAAGCTTTCTTT.

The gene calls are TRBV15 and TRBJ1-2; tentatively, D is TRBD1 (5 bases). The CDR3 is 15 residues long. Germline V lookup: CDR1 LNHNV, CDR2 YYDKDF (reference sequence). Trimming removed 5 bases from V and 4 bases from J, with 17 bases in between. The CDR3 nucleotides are TGTGCCACCAGCGGTGGGAGGGGCCTTGTCTATGGCTACACCTTC. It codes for CATSGGRGLVYGYTF.

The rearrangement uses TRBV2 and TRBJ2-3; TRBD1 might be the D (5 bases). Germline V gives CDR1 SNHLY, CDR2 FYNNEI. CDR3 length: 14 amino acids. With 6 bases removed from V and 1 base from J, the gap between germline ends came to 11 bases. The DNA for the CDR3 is TGTGCCAGCAGGGTCAGGGCTGGCACAGATACGCAGTATTTT. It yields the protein CASRVRAGTDTQYF.

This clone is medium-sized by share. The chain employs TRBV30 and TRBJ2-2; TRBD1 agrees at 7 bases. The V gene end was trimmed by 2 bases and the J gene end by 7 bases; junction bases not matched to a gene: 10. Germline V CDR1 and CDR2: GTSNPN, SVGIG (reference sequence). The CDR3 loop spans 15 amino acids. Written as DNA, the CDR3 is TGTGCCTGGAGTCTCCTCGGGACAGTTAACGGGGAGCTGTTTTTT. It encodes CAWSLLGTVNGELFF.

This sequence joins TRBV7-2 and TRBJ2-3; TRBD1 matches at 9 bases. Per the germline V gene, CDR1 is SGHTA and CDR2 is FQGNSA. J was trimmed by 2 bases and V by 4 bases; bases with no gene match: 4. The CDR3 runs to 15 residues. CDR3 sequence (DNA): TGTGCCAGCAGCTCCTGGGACAGGGTCACAGATACGCAGTATTTT. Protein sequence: CASSSWDRVTDTQYF.

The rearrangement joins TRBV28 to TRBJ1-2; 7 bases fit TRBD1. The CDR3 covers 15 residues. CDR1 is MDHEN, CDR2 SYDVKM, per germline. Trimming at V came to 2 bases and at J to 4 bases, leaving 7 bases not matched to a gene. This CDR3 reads CASSLEGARSYGYTF. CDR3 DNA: TGTGCCAGCAGTTTAGAGGGGGCGCGGAGCTATGGCTACACCTTC.

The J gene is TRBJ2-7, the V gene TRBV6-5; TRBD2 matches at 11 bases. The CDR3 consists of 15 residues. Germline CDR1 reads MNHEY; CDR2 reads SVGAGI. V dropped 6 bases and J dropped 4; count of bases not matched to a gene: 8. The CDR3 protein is CASSDSGGAGYEQYF. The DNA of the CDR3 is TGTGCCAGCAGCGATAGCGGGGGGGCCGGTTACGAGCAGTACTTC.

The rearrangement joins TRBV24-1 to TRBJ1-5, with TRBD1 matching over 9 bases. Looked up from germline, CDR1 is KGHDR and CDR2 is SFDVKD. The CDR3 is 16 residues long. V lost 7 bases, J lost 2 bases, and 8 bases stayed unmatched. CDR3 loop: CATRDRGTWGNQPQHF. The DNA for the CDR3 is TGTGCCACCAGAGACAGGGGGACTTGGGGCAATCAGCCCCAGCATTTT.

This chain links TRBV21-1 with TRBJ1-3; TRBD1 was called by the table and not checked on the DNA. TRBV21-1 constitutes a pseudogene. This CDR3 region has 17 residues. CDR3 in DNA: TGTGCCAGCAGCAAAGCCAGGGAAGGGGTCTCTGGAAACACCATATATTTT. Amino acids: CASSKAREGVSGNTIYF.

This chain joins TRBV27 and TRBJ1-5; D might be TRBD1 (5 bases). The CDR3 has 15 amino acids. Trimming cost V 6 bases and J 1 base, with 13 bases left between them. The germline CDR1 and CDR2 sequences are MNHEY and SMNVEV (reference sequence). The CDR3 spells CASSSGAVSNQPQHF. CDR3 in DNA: TGTGCCAGCAGCTCTGGGGCGGTAAGCAATCAGCCCCAGCATTTT.

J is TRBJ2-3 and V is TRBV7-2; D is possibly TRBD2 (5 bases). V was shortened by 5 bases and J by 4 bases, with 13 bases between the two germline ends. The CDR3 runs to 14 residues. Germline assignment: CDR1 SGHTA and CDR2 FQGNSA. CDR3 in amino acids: CASSRTLGPDTQYF. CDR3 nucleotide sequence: TGTGCCAGCAGCCGGACTCTGGGCCCAGATACGCAGTATTTT.

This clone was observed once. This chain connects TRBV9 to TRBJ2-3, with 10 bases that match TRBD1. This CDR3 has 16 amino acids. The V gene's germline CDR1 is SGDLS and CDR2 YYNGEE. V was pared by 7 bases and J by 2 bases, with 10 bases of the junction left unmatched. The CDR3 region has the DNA TGTGCCAGCTCGGGGGGACAGGGGCGTTTCACAGATACGCAGTATTTT. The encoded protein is CASSGGQGRFTDTQYF.

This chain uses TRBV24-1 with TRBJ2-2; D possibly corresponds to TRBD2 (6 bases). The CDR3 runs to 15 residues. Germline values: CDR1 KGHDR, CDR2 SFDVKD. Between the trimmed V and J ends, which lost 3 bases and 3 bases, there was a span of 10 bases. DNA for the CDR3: TGTGCCACCAGTGATGGGAGGACTCACACCGGGGAGCTGTTTTTT. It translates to CATSDGRTHTGELFF.

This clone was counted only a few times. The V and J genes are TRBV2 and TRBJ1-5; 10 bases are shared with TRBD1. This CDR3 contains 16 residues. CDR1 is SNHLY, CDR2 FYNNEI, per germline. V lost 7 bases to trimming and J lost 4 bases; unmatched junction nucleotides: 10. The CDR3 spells CASTRSGQGMNQPQHF. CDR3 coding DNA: TGTGCCAGCACCCGATCGGGACAGGGGATGAATCAGCCCCAGCATTTT.

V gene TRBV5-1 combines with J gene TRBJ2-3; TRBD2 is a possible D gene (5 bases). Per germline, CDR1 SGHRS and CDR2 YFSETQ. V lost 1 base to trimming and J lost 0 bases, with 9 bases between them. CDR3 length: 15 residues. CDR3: CASSLLRGSTDTQYF. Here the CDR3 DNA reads TGCGCCAGCAGCTTGCTCCGGGGAAGCACAGATACGCAGTATTTT.

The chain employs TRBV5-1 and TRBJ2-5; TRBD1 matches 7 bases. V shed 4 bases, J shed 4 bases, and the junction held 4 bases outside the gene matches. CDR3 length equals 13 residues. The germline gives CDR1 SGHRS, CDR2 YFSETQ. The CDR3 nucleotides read TGCGCCAGCAGCCCAACAGGGGTAGAGACCCAGTACTTC. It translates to CASSPTGVETQYF.

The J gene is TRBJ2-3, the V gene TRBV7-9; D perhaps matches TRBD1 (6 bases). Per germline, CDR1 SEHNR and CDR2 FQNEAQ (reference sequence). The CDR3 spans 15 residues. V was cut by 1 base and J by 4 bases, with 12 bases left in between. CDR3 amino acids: CASSLGTQGPDTQYF. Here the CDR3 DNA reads TGTGCCAGCAGCTTAGGGACACAGGGCCCAGATACGCAGTATTTT.